Presented here are 28 T cell receptor beta chains from one specimen sequenced in a study of blood T cell repertoires in COVID-19. The data were produced by immunoSEQ multiplex PCR, yet TCRdb's version contains in-frame clones alone and is incomplete. The table shows around 300,000 clones, with 90% occurring only once. Sequenced sample: PBMCs or T cells enriched from blood (not recorded which). The receptors here all came from a woman younger than 35 with acute COVID-19.

This sequence joins TRBV28 and TRBJ1-1, with D unresolved. CDR1 MDHEN and CDR2 SYDVKM come from the germline V gene. This CDR3 comprises 15 residues. Trimming cost V 2 bases and J 4 bases, with 14 bases left between them. CDR3: CASSLGARLATEAFF. CDR3 in DNA: TGTGCCAGCAGTTTAGGCGCCAGGTTGGCCACTGAAGCTTTCTTT.

The V and J genes are TRBV19 and TRBJ2-1, with 9 bases fitting TRBD1. J gave up 7 bases and V 5 bases, and 6 bases lay outside the gene matches. The germline gives CDR1 LNHDA, CDR2 SQIVND (reference sequence). The CDR3 is made up of 14 amino acids. CDR3 DNA: TGTGCCAGTAGTTCGACAGGGGGAGGAAATGAGCAGTTCTTC. Translating it yields CASSSTGGGNEQFF.

The chain joins TRBV25-1 to TRBJ2-3; the D gene is possibly TRBD2 (5 bases). Germline CDR1 MGHDK, CDR2 SYGVNS. Trimming removed 1 base at V and 2 bases at J, with 10 bases between. The CDR3 length is 15 residues. CDR3: CASSESQRNTDTQYF. Here the CDR3 DNA reads TGTGCCAGCAGTGAATCACAGCGGAACACAGATACGCAGTATTTT.

This chain uses TRBV7-2 with TRBJ1-6, with D hard to call. Looked up from germline, CDR1 is SGHTA and CDR2 is FQGNSA. The CDR3 is made up of 12 amino acids. Between the trimmed V and J ends, which lost 5 bases and 14 bases, there was a span of 13 bases. As DNA, the CDR3 is TGTGCCAGCAGCGCAACACCGTTGGCCCTCCACTTT. Translated: CASSATPLALHF.

The chain couples TRBV5-1 to TRBJ2-1, with 8 bases identical to TRBD1. The germline V gene has CDR1 SGHRS and CDR2 YFSETQ. V dropped 4 bases and J dropped 3; count of bases not matched to a gene: 9. The CDR3 has 16 amino acids. CDR3 residues: CASSQRQGLNYNEQFF. In DNA, the CDR3 is TGCGCCAGCAGCCAAAGACAGGGGCTCAACTACAATGAGCAGTTCTTC.

This clone was observed a single time. V usage is TRBV7-9 and J usage is TRBJ1-1, with D maybe TRBD1 (6 bases). The CDR3 spans 15 residues. Per the germline V gene, CDR1 is SEHNR and CDR2 is FQNEAQ (reference sequence). The germline V and J ends were trimmed by 5 bases and 0 bases, with 13 bases remaining between them. CDR3 loop: CASSQDSLMNTEAFF. The CDR3 DNA reads as TGTGCCAGCAGCCAGGACAGCCTAATGAACACTGAAGCTTTCTTT.

This chain connects TRBV27 to TRBJ2-5, with 7 positions matching TRBD2. J gave up 5 bases and V 4 bases, and 10 bases lay outside the gene matches. Germline CDR1 and CDR2: MNHEY and SMNVEV (reference sequence). The CDR3 contains 15 residues. The CDR3 protein is CASSSSRNSGETQYF. The CDR3 nucleotides are TGTGCCAGCAGTTCCTCCCGAAATAGCGGGGAGACCCAGTACTTC.

J is TRBJ1-4 and V is TRBV29-1; TRBD1 might be the D (6 bases). Trimming pared 0 bases from V and 8 bases from J, leaving 19 bases between. The germline CDR1 and CDR2 sequences are SQVTM and ANQGSEA. The CDR3 sequence is 16 residues long. CDR3 sequence: CSVEDLSGGGLEKLFF. The DNA of the CDR3 is TGCAGCGTTGAAGATCTGAGCGGGGGCGGACTCGAAAAACTGTTTTTT.

The chain carries TRBV7-8 and TRBJ1-2; D is ambiguous. The germline CDR1 and CDR2 sequences are SGHVS and FQNEAQ. V lost 5 bases to trimming and J lost 5 bases, with 9 bases between them. This CDR3 has 12 residues. DNA of the CDR3: TGTGCCAGCAGCCTAGATAGTTATGGCTACACCTTC. Amino acids: CASSLDSYGYTF.

The rearrangement joins TRBV4-1 to TRBJ1-6, with D perhaps matching TRBD1 (5 bases). The CDR3 spans 15 residues. Germline V CDR1 and CDR2: MGHRA, YSYEKL. Trimming took off 3 bases at V and 7 bases at J, with 13 bases between the two ends. Here the CDR3 reads CASSQWVGENSPLHF. The CDR3, as DNA: TGCGCCAGCAGCCAGTGGGTAGGGGAAAATTCACCCCTCCACTTT.

This chain joins TRBV2 and TRBJ2-1; 9 bases align to TRBD1. The V and J ends lost 7 bases and 7 bases, in that order; junction bases with no gene match: 8. Germline V gives CDR1 SNHLY, CDR2 FYNNEI. CDR3 length equals 14 residues. The CDR3 is CASIGRDRANEQFF. CDR3 in DNA: TGTGCCAGCATCGGCCGGGACAGGGCAAATGAGCAGTTCTTC.

The rearrangement uses TRBV27 and TRBJ2-1, with 7 bases fitting TRBD2. Trimming at V came to 4 bases and at J to 4 bases, leaving 7 bases not matched to a gene. This CDR3 is 15 amino acids long. Germline CDR1 reads MNHEY; CDR2 reads SMNVEV (reference sequence). The CDR3 is CASSSRLADYNEQFF. The CDR3 DNA sequence: TGTGCCAGCAGTTCACGGCTAGCGGATTACAATGAGCAGTTCTTC.

The chain joins TRBV19 to TRBJ1-2, with 7 bases aligning to TRBD1. The CDR3 runs 13 residues. Germline CDR1 is LNHDA and CDR2 is SQIVND (reference sequence). The V and J ends lost 1 base and 7 bases, in that order; junction bases with no gene match: 3. The CDR3 region is CASSIAAGGGYTF. In DNA form, the CDR3 reads TGTGCCAGTAGTATAGCCGCAGGGGGTGGCTACACCTTC.

The V gene is TRBV7-2, the J gene TRBJ2-7; tentative D call: TRBD2 (6 bases). There are 17 residues in the CDR3. V shed 6 bases and J shed 2 bases, with 23 bases lying between them. Germline-derived CDR1 and CDR2 are SGHTA and FQGNSA. The CDR3 bases are TGTGCCAGCAGTATGACTAGTTTGGCGTTATTAACCTACGAGCAGTACTTC. Protein: CASSMTSLALLTYEQYF.

This chain links TRBV6-2 or TRBV6-3 with TRBJ2-4; TRBD1 might be the D (6 bases). Germline assignment: CDR1 MNHEY and CDR2 SVGEGT. The CDR3 sequence is 14 residues long. Trimming shortened V by 4 bases and J by 6 bases, and 13 bases separated the two germline ends. CDR3 in DNA: TGTGCCAGCAGTTTGGGACAAGGACTAAACATTCAGTACTTC. Amino acids: CASSLGQGLNIQYF.

This clone showed up just a few times. Other DNA sequences in this specimen translate into the identical CDR3. The chain combines TRBV5-5 with TRBJ2-1, with 9 bases lining up with TRBD2. The length of the CDR3 is 15 residues. Trimming removed 0 bases from V and 5 bases from J; junction bases left unmatched: 3. Germline assignment: CDR1 SGHKS and CDR2 YYEKEE (reference sequence). CDR3 protein: CASSLGSGSHNEQFF. For the CDR3, the DNA is TGTGCCAGCAGCTTGGGTAGCGGGAGCCACAATGAGCAGTTCTTC.

The CDR3 DNA reads TGTGCCTGGAGTGTAATACAGGGGAATTCACCCCTCCACTTT. Translating gives CAWSVIQGNSPLHF. The chain recombines TRBV30 with TRBJ1-6; 7 nucleotides match TRBD1. The CDR3 length is 14 residues. Germline lookup yields CDR1 GTSNPN and CDR2 SVGIG (reference sequence). J lost 7 bases, V lost 0 bases, and 3 bases had no gene match.

This chain connects TRBV18 to TRBJ1-5; 7 bases are shared with TRBD1. CDR3 size: 14 residues. Germline V CDR1 and CDR2: KGHSH, LQKENI. With V trimmed by 5 bases and J by 3 bases, 4 bases remained unmatched. The CDR3 DNA sequence: TGTGCCAGCTCATGGACAGGAGCCAATCAGCCCCAGCATTTT. Residues: CASSWTGANQPQHF.

This chain joins TRBV29-1 and TRBJ2-7; 12 positions match TRBD2. This CDR3 comprises 18 residues. Per germline, CDR1 SQVTM and CDR2 ANQGSEA. Losses at the gene ends were 7 bases for V and 1 base for J; bases not matched to a gene: 17. CDR3 DNA: TGCAGCGGAGTATCAGGGGTGGGACTAGCGGGTAATTCCTACGAGCAGTACTTC. The encoded protein is CSGVSGVGLAGNSYEQYF.

The chain is built from TRBV28 and TRBJ2-7, with D perhaps matching TRBD1 (7 bases). The CDR3 runs to 18 residues. With 0 bases removed from V and 1 base from J, the gap between germline ends came to 19 bases. Germline CDR1 is MDHEN and CDR2 is SYDVKM. Written as DNA, the CDR3 is TGTGCCAGCAGTTTATGGGTCAGGGGGGACAGCGAATCCTACGAGCAGTACTTC. Its protein is CASSLWVRGDSESYEQYF.

The chain joins TRBV5-1 to TRBJ2-1; D not certain. Germline CDR1 and CDR2: SGHRS and YFSETQ. Trimming removed 1 base from V and 7 bases from J, with 9 bases in between. The length of the CDR3 is 13 residues. In DNA form, the CDR3 reads TGCGCCAGCAGCTTGACTGTACCTAATGAGCAGTTCTTC. Its translation: CASSLTVPNEQFF.

This clone has just one count. Within the sample, other DNA sequences also encode this same CDR3. The V and J genes are TRBV18 and TRBJ2-2; 7 bases match TRBD2. Germline values: CDR1 KGHSH, CDR2 LQKENI. After removal of 1 base from V and 1 base from J, the junction contained 3 bases not matched to a gene. This CDR3 comprises 16 residues. The CDR3 here is CASSPLAGGNTGELFF. The CDR3 region has the DNA TGTGCCAGCTCACCACTAGCGGGTGGGAACACCGGGGAGCTGTTTTTT.

In this sample, this clone turned up a few times. V usage is TRBV5-5 and J usage is TRBJ1-2; TRBD1 is a possible D gene (5 bases). Per the germline V gene, CDR1 is SGHKS and CDR2 is YYEKEE (reference sequence). The CDR3 covers 15 residues. V lost 1 base, J lost 3 bases, and 13 bases lay in between. The CDR3 spells CASSLLFDSHYGYTF. CDR3 in DNA: TGTGCCAGCAGCTTGCTTTTCGACAGCCACTATGGCTACACCTTC.

This sequence joins TRBV6-2 or TRBV6-3 and TRBJ1-1; D perhaps matches TRBD1 (5 bases). The CDR3 runs to 15 residues. Germline V gives CDR1 MNHEY, CDR2 SVGEGT. V gave up 2 bases and J gave up 0 bases, with 10 bases separating them. DNA of the CDR3: TGTGCCAGCAGTTACCGGACACCCATGAACACTGAAGCTTTCTTT. It specifies CASSYRTPMNTEAFF.

The genes are TRBV4-1 and TRBJ1-2; 8 bases match TRBD1. From germline, CDR1 is MGHRA and CDR2 YSYEKL. The junction had 6 bases not matched to a gene; V was cut back by 4 bases and J by 8 bases. There are 13 residues in the CDR3. The CDR3 region is CASSPTGGGGYTF. The DNA of the CDR3 is TGCGCCAGCAGCCCTACAGGGGGTGGGGGCTACACCTTC.

V and J are TRBV4-2 and TRBJ2-1, with 7 bases that match TRBD2. The CDR3 covers 17 residues. The junction had 6 bases not matched to a gene; V was cut back by 0 bases and J by 1 base. Germline V gene lookup returns CDR1 LGHNA and CDR2 YNFKEQ. The CDR3 DNA is TGTGCCAGCAGCCAAGATAGGGGCGGGAGTTCCTACAATGAGCAGTTCTTC. Its protein is CASSQDRGGSSYNEQFF.

V usage is TRBV6-5 and J usage is TRBJ1-6; no firm D call. The germline V gene encodes CDR1 MNHEY and CDR2 SVGAGI. Deletions cut 2 bases from V and 5 bases from J, with 10 bases between. CDR3 length: 15 residues. The DNA for the CDR3 is TGTGCCAGCAGTTACACCTGGGCTGATAATTCACCCCTCCACTTT. As protein: CASSYTWADNSPLHF.

This rearrangement joins TRBV7-2 to TRBJ1-1; unclear D gene. Germline loops: CDR1 SGHTA, CDR2 FQGNSA. The CDR3 totals 13 residues. V was pared by 3 bases and J by 7 bases, with 12 bases between. CDR3 sequence: CASSLFFGVEAFF. The CDR3 bases are TGTGCCAGCAGCTTGTTTTTCGGGGTTGAAGCTTTCTTT.